The 21 T cell receptor beta chains below come from one sample, sequenced in a study of T cells in Graves' hyperthyroidism and ophthalmopathy. Researchers amplified the TCR beta CDR3 regions from RNA transcripts. First-round RT-PCR of the TCR CDR3 relied on the HTBI primer set. TCRdb re-called the multiplex PCR reads through MiXCR, storing one row per CDR3 protein. The repertoire has over 500,000 distinct CDR3 sequences, 46% of them found once; the top ten carry about two fifths. Sequenced input: peripheral blood or thyroid tissue (not recorded which). Every receptor here comes from an adult woman with Graves' disease, either hyperthyroidism or ophthalmopathy (not recorded which).

The rearrangement joins TRBV4-3 to TRBJ1-5; possibly TRBD1 for D (6 bases). The CDR3 loop spans 14 amino acids. V was clipped by 3 bases and J by 6 bases, with 12 bases between them. The germline CDR1 and CDR2 sequences are LGHNA and YSLEER. CDR3 sequence (DNA): TGCGCCAGCAGCCACGGAGGGACACTTCAGCCCCAGCATTTT. This gives the protein CASSHGGTLQPQHF.

V is TRBV29-1 and J is TRBJ2-7; 9 positions agree with TRBD1. Trimming cost V 8 bases and J 4 bases; bases outside gene matches: 6. The CDR3 runs 12 residues. The germline V gene encodes CDR1 SQVTM and CDR2 ANQGSEA. CDR3 amino acids: CSPSGTGYEQYF. The DNA of the CDR3 is TGCAGCCCCTCCGGGACAGGGTACGAGCAGTACTTC.

The table lists this clonotype with many counts. The genes are TRBV2 and TRBJ2-6; 7 bases are a match to TRBD1. Trimming took 0 bases from V and 13 from J; bases not matched to a gene: 6. The CDR3 has 14 amino acids. Per germline, CDR1 SNHLY and CDR2 FYNNEI. The CDR3 bases are TGTGCCAGCAGTGAAGCGATCGGGACAGAGGTCCTGACTTTC. Translating it yields CASSEAIGTEVLTF.

The table lists this clonotype with a few counts. This rearrangement joins TRBV20-1 to TRBJ2-5; the D is unclear. The CDR3 runs to 10 residues. Germline CDR1 DFQATT, CDR2 SNEGSKA (reference sequence). The V end lost 6 bases, the J end lost 5 bases, and 7 bases lay between the germline ends. This CDR3 is CSANVETQYF. For the CDR3, the DNA is TGCAGTGCGAACGTTGAGACCCAGTACTTC.

This CDR3 reads CAISPGQGTYEQYF. The CDR3 DNA follows: TGTGCCATCAGTCCGGGACAGGGCACCTACGAGCAGTACTTC. The chain employs TRBV10-3 and TRBJ2-7, with 9 bases fitting TRBD1. Germline values: CDR1 ENHRY, CDR2 SYGVKD. The V segment lost 5 bases and the J segment 2 bases; nucleotides outside the gene matches: 4. CDR3 size: 14 residues.

About this clonotype itself: With a much larger clone just one base away, this may be a read error. The CDR3 DNA sequence: TGTGCCAGCAGTGAAAGGGTGGTCCAAGCTTTCTTT. The encoded protein is CASSERVVQAFF. The chain has TRBV2 and TRBJ1-1; D is unresolved. The CDR3 is 12 amino acids. Per germline, CDR1 SNHLY and CDR2 FYNNEI. V lost 2 bases and J lost 9, with 10 bases in between.

This clonotype turned up a few times. CDR3 DNA: TGTGCCAGCAGCCCAGAGGGGTCTGCAGAAAAACTGTTTTTT. It translates to CASSPEGSAEKLFF. The chain recombines TRBV7-9 with TRBJ1-4, with D possibly being TRBD1 (5 bases). CDR1 SEHNR and CDR2 FQNEAQ come from the germline V gene (reference sequence). The CDR3 length is 14 residues. Trimming stripped 5 bases from V and 8 bases from J, with 15 bases between. The full variable domain, in which reference TRBV7-9 and TRBJ1-4 provide the parts outside the CDR3, is DTGVSQNPRHKITKRGQNVTFRCDPISEHNRLYWYRQTLGQGPEFLTYFQNEAQLEKSRLLSDRFSAERPKGSFSTLEIQRTEQGDSAMYLCASSPEGSAEKLFFGSGTQLSVL.

This clonotype was detected many times. This rearrangement joins TRBV15 to TRBJ1-4; D gene uncertain. The CDR3 is 12 residues long. CDR1 and CDR2 from the germline V gene are LNHNV and YYDKDF (reference sequence). Trimming took off 0 bases at V and 14 bases at J, with 10 bases between the two ends. CDR3 coding DNA: TGTGCCACCAGCAGAGAAATAGGTAGCCTGTTTTTT. This sequence encodes CATSREIGSLFF.

The genes are TRBV3-1 and TRBJ1-5; D may be TRBD1 (6 bases). Germline V gene lookup returns CDR1 LGHDT and CDR2 YNNKEL (reference sequence). Trimming removed 5 bases at V and 5 bases at J, with 13 bases between. The CDR3 is made up of 14 amino acids. The CDR3 loop reads CASSSNRDYQPQHF. For the CDR3, the DNA is TGTGCCAGCAGCAGCAACAGGGACTATCAGCCCCAGCATTTT.

The chain is built from TRBV5-1 and TRBJ2-7; D uncertain. CDR1 and CDR2 from the germline V gene are SGHRS and YFSETQ. V shed 0 bases and J shed 5 bases, with 12 bases lying between them. CDR3 length: 14 residues. This CDR3 is CASSLGVRQDEQYF. The CDR3, as DNA: TGCGCCAGCAGCTTGGGTGTCCGGCAGGACGAGCAGTACTTC.

CDR3 residues: CSPSGGRGLYEQYF. The DNA of the CDR3 is TGCAGTCCAAGTGGAGGGAGAGGTCTCTACGAGCAGTACTTC. This chain links TRBV20-1 with TRBJ2-7, with D maybe TRBD2 (6 bases). Trimming cost V 8 bases and J 3 bases, with 20 bases left between them. This CDR3 has 14 residues. Germline V gives CDR1 DFQATT, CDR2 SNEGSKA (reference sequence).

This clonotype showed up many times. The rearrangement links TRBV4-1 to TRBJ1-6; tentatively, D is TRBD1 (6 bases). V was trimmed by 3 bases and J by 6 bases, leaving 12 bases between them. This CDR3 is 15 amino acids long. Germline V gene sequence: CDR1 MGHRA, CDR2 YSYEKL. The CDR3 DNA reads TGCGCCAGCAGCCAGGGCGGACAGATTAATTCACCCCTCCACTTT. Protein product: CASSQGGQINSPLHF.

A remark on this clonotype: This may be a read error: a much more frequent sequence differs by one nucleotide. V usage is TRBV14 and J usage is TRBJ1-2, with D maybe TRBD1 (6 bases). V dropped 4 bases and J dropped 7 bases, with 13 bases sitting between them. This CDR3 region has 13 residues. Germline CDR1 reads SGHDN; CDR2 reads FVKESK. CDR3 amino acids: CASSLGGQRGYTF. The CDR3 bases are TGTGCCAGCAGCCTCGGGGGGCAACGTGGCTACACCTTC.

This clonotype was detected a few times. J is TRBJ1-1 and V is TRBV7-9; weak D call: TRBD1 (6 bases). Trimming removed 5 bases at V and 11 bases at J, with 21 bases between. The germline CDR1 and CDR2 sequences are SEHNR and FQNEAQ (reference sequence). The CDR3 loop spans 14 amino acids. Here the CDR3 DNA reads TGTGCCAGCAGCAGGACAGAGACCTCTGATTGGGCTTTCTTT. Protein: CASSRTETSDWAFF.

This clonotype occurred many times. The chain uses TRBV5-1 and TRBJ2-5, with a tentative D call TRBD2 (5 bases). V lost 0 bases, J lost 5 bases, and 14 bases lay in between. The CDR3 consists of 15 residues. Germline loops: CDR1 SGHRS, CDR2 YFSETQ. CDR3 sequence reads: CASSLEPGFGETQYF. The CDR3 nucleotides are TGCGCCAGCAGCTTGGAACCGGGATTTGGGGAGACCCAGTACTTC.

This clonotype was seen more than once but under ten times. The CDR3 protein is CATSRGTGQQETQYF. The DNA of the CDR3 is TGTGCCACCAGCAGAGGGACAGGGCAACAAGAGACCCAGTACTTC. The chain employs TRBV15 and TRBJ2-5, with 8 bases fitting TRBD1. Germline values: CDR1 LNHNV, CDR2 YYDKDF (reference sequence). This CDR3 comprises 15 residues. The V gene end was trimmed by 1 base and the J gene end by 2 bases; junction bases not matched to a gene: 3.

This sequence joins TRBV7-8 and TRBJ2-2; TRBD2 matches at 12 bases. From germline, CDR1 is SGHVS and CDR2 FQNEAQ. This CDR3 has 17 residues. The V segment lost 3 bases and the J segment 4 bases; nucleotides outside the gene matches: 6. This CDR3 reads CASSLASGGGRTGELFF. For the CDR3, the DNA is TGTGCCAGCAGCTTGGCTAGCGGGGGGGGCCGCACCGGGGAGCTGTTTTTT.

This clonotype was observed a handful of times. The chain has TRBV5-1 and TRBJ2-5; D is unresolved. The CDR3 covers 15 residues. Germline lookup yields CDR1 SGHRS and CDR2 YFSETQ. Between the trimmed V and J ends, which lost 4 bases and 0 bases, there was a span of 13 bases. CDR3 DNA sequence: TGCGCCAGCAGCCCCTATGCCACGTACCAAGAGACCCAGTACTTC. This codes for CASSPYATYQETQYF.

The V call is TRBV6-5, the J call TRBJ1-1; D might be TRBD1 (5 bases). The CDR3 spans 12 residues. Germline CDR1 is MNHEY and CDR2 is SVGAGI. Between the trimmed V and J ends, which lost 4 bases and 10 bases, there was a span of 13 bases. The CDR3 bases are TGTGCCAGCAGTTTACCTCGGGGGGTAGCTTTCTTT. Translated: CASSLPRGVAFF.

The chain is built from TRBV7-9 and TRBJ2-7; 7 bases line up with TRBD1. Germline V gene lookup returns CDR1 SEHNR and CDR2 FQNEAQ (reference sequence). This CDR3 has 14 residues. With V trimmed by 5 bases and J by 2 bases, 6 bases remained unmatched. CDR3 region: CASSHGTATYEQYF. The DNA for the CDR3 is TGTGCCAGCAGCCACGGGACAGCAACCTACGAGCAGTACTTC. Variable domain in full (rest from reference TRBV7-9 and TRBJ2-7): DTGVSQNPRHKITKRGQNVTFRCDPISEHNRLYWYRQTLGQGPEFLTYFQNEAQLEKSRLLSDRFSAERPKGSFSTLEIQRTEQGDSAMYLCASSHGTATYEQYFGPGTRLTVT.

The rearrangement links TRBV10-3 to TRBJ1-6, with a weak D call TRBD1 (6 bases). CDR3 length: 14 residues. The V end was cut by 3 bases, the J end by 11 bases, with 14 bases between. Per germline, CDR1 ENHRY and CDR2 SYGVKD. CDR3 coding DNA: TGTGCCATCAGTGACCCAGGGGAGGGGACACCCCTCCACTTT. This codes for CAISDPGEGTPLHF.